This T cell receptor (beta chain) was retrieved from a study of cytomegalovirus exposure and HLA in healthy donors. TCRdb keeps only in-frame clones here, not all; method: immunoSEQ multiplex PCR. There are around 150,000 clones in the sample; just over 90% occur only once, and 0.6% to 0.85% lies in the top ten. Sequencing was performed on PBMCs. The receptor's source is a man in his late teens or twenties in good health and CMV-seronegative.

CDR3 nucleotides: TGCAGCGTAGGGACTAGCGGGGAGCAGTTCTTC. It yields the protein CSVGTSGEQFF. The chain joins TRBV20-1 to TRBJ2-1, with 12 positions matching TRBD2. The germline V gene has CDR1 DFQATT and CDR2 SNEGSKA (reference sequence). The CDR3 has 11 amino acids.